Presented here are 27 T cell receptor beta chains from one specimen sequenced in a study of blood T cells in healthy people across ages. Sample-barcoded 5' priming and a J-beta primer mix drove a second PCR of 7 to 11 cycles. In TCRdb, the 5' RACE reads were re-called with MiXCR into one record per CDR3 protein. The sample contains hundreds of thousands of distinct CDR3 sequences, about 28% of which appear only once. The sequenced sample consisted of blood. The receptor set was obtained from a woman over 75 in good health.

The chain carries TRBV29-1 and TRBJ1-1; D is unclear. V was clipped by 5 bases and J by 0 bases, with 13 bases between them. From germline, CDR1 is SQVTM and CDR2 ANQGSEA. This CDR3 has 14 amino acids. The CDR3, as DNA: TGCAGCGTTTGGGCCCGGGAGGTGAACACTGAAGCTTTCTTT. This sequence encodes CSVWAREVNTEAFF.

This clonotype has only one observation. A single base separates this from a much larger clone, so it may be a read error. V and J are TRBV20-1 and TRBJ2-3; 8 bases are shared with TRBD1. This CDR3 spans 16 amino acids. From germline, CDR1 is DFQATT and CDR2 SNEGSKA (reference sequence). The CDR3 reads CSARGTTGTGTDMQYF. In nucleotides, the CDR3 is TGCAGTGCTAGGGGTACTACCGGGACAGGCACAGATATGCAGTATTTT.

The V gene is TRBV2, the J gene TRBJ1-6; 7 nucleotides align to TRBD1. The CDR3 runs to 13 residues. Germline assignment: CDR1 SNHLY and CDR2 FYNNEI. Trimming removed 7 bases from V and 9 bases from J; junction bases left unmatched: 6. The CDR3 region is CASINRDSSPLHF. The CDR3 nucleotides are TGTGCCAGCATCAACAGGGACAGTTCACCCCTCCACTTT.

This clonotype has ten or more counts. J is TRBJ2-7 and V is TRBV18; D possibly corresponds to TRBD2 (5 bases). CDR3 length: 14 residues. Trimming left V 0 bases short and J 3 bases short, with 9 bases between. Germline V gene sequence: CDR1 KGHSH, CDR2 LQKENI. DNA for the CDR3: TGTGCCAGCTCACCACCAGGACTTAACTACGAGCAGTACTTC. As protein: CASSPPGLNYEQYF.

The genes are TRBV20-1 and TRBJ2-2; 10 bases agree with TRBD2. This CDR3 is 15 amino acids long. The V segment lost 3 bases and the J segment 4 bases; nucleotides outside the gene matches: 5. Per the germline V gene, CDR1 is DFQATT and CDR2 is SNEGSKA (reference sequence). The CDR3 bases are TGCAGTGCTAGTACTAGCGGGATAGTCACCGGGGAGCTGTTTTTT. Encoded protein: CSASTSGIVTGELFF.

This clonotype has more than one count but fewer than ten. The chain employs TRBV6-1 and TRBJ1-1; no clear D. V was shortened by 2 bases and J by 6 bases, with 16 bases between the two germline ends. Looked up from germline, CDR1 is MNHNS and CDR2 is SASEGT. CDR3 length equals 15 residues. In nucleotides, the CDR3 is TGTGCCAGCAGTGAACCGGCAGCAAGATGGGCTGAAGCTTTCTTT. Its protein is CASSEPAARWAEAFF.

The chain has TRBV6-5 and TRBJ2-5, with D tentatively TRBD1 (6 bases). Germline V gives CDR1 MNHEY, CDR2 SVGAGI. The V and J ends lost 3 bases and 13 bases respectively, with 24 bases between them. The CDR3 totals 15 residues. CDR3 residues: CASSYGRGTQLFLYF. In nucleotides, the CDR3 is TGTGCCAGCAGTTATGGAAGGGGGACCCAACTTTTTCTGTACTTC.

Points on this clonotype: Given a much more abundant clone one base away, this may be a read error. The J gene is TRBJ2-1, the V gene TRBV3-1, with unresolved D. The germline CDR1 and CDR2 sequences are LGHDT and YNNKEL (reference sequence). This CDR3 contains 16 residues. V was clipped by 0 bases and J by 6 bases, with 15 bases between them. CDR3 sequence reads: CASSQDGSSRSNEQFF. The CDR3 DNA reads as TGTGCCAGCAGCCAAGATGGTAGTAGCAGAAGCAATGAGCAGTTCTTC.

As regards this clonotype: This sequence may be a read error, since a much larger clone differs from it by one base. This chain uses TRBV7-8 with TRBJ2-4; weak D call: TRBD1 (7 bases). The J call could be wrong; TRBJ2-7 is a better fit for the DNA end. The CDR3 runs to 15 residues. Germline V CDR1 and CDR2: SGHVS, FQNEAQ. The CDR3 sequence is CASSPLRGQSYEQYF. The CDR3 nucleotides are TGTGCCAGCAGCCCCCTGCGGGGACAGAGCTACGAGCAGTACTTC.

This CDR3 reads CASSYTQNTEAFF. Here the CDR3 DNA reads TGTGCCAGCAGTTACACGCAGAACACTGAAGCTTTCTTT. The rearrangement links TRBV6-6 to TRBJ1-1, with D uncertain. CDR3 length equals 13 residues. Germline V gene data show CDR1 as MNHNY and CDR2 as SVGAGI (reference sequence). V was shortened by 2 bases and J by 1 base, with 5 bases between the two germline ends.

At least ten counts were recorded for this clonotype. The rearrangement uses TRBV7-2 and TRBJ2-3; 9 bases line up with TRBD1. Germline V CDR1 and CDR2: SGHTA, FQGNSA. The CDR3 loop spans 16 amino acids. The J segment lost 0 bases and the V segment lost 5 bases, leaving 6 bases of the junction unmatched. The CDR3: CASSPGTGYSTDTQYF. The CDR3 DNA reads TGTGCCAGCAGCCCAGGGACAGGGTACAGCACAGATACGCAGTATTTT. The full variable domain, its missing parts supplied by reference TRBV7-2 and TRBJ2-3, is GAGVSQSPSNKVTEKGKDVELRCDPISGHTALYWYRQSLGQGLEFLIYFQGNSAPDKSGLPSDRFSAERTGGSVSTLTIQRTQQEDSAVYLCASSPGTGYSTDTQYFGPGTRLTVL.

The CDR3 loop is CASSLSQGRQPQHF. The DNA of the CDR3 is TGTGCCAGCAGCTTATCCCAGGGTAGGCAGCCCCAGCATTTT. This chain connects TRBV7-8 to TRBJ1-5, with D perhaps TRBD1 (5 bases). Germline V lookup: CDR1 SGHVS, CDR2 FQNEAQ. Trimming removed 2 bases at V and 7 bases at J, with 12 bases between. The CDR3 covers 14 residues.

In its sample, this clonotype was seen a few times. This chain uses TRBV4-1 with TRBJ2-1; tentatively, D is TRBD2 (6 bases). The CDR3 extends over 15 amino acids. CDR1 and CDR2 from the germline V gene are MGHRA and YSYEKL. Trimming pared 0 bases from V and 0 bases from J, leaving 6 bases between. The CDR3 region is CASSQDGSSYNEQFF. For the CDR3, the DNA is TGCGCCAGCAGCCAAGACGGGAGCTCCTACAATGAGCAGTTCTTC.

V gene TRBV25-1 combines with J gene TRBJ2-7; D may be TRBD1 (6 bases). V lost 2 bases and J lost 4, with 18 bases in between. Germline V gene data show CDR1 as MGHDK and CDR2 as SYGVNS. The CDR3 consists of 16 residues. CDR3 nucleotide sequence: TGTGCCAGCAGTGAACCATCAGCGGACAGCCCTTACGAGCAGTACTTC. Residues: CASSEPSADSPYEQYF.

This clonotype was seen many times. The chain carries TRBV29-1 and TRBJ2-7; D may be TRBD1 (5 bases). V lost 4 bases and J lost 0, with 7 bases in between. CDR1 is SQVTM, CDR2 ANQGSEA, per germline. The CDR3 has 12 residues. The CDR3 nucleotides are TGCAGCGTTGTCAGGGACTCCTACGAGCAGTACTTC. This translates into CSVVRDSYEQYF.

This clonotype was counted at least ten times. The J gene is TRBJ2-7, the V gene TRBV2, with 11 bases fitting TRBD1. The J call is in doubt because the DNA end fits TRBJ2-5 better. This CDR3 is built from 15 residues. The germline gives CDR1 SNHLY, CDR2 FYNNEI. The CDR3 DNA reads as TGTGCCAGCAGTGTACCGGGACAGGGGGGCGAGACCCAGTACTTC. It encodes CASSVPGQGGETQYF.

This clonotype was recorded at least ten times. The chain is built from TRBV28 and TRBJ2-7, with 8 bases aligning to TRBD1. Germline V gene data show CDR1 as MDHEN and CDR2 as SYDVKM. The CDR3 runs 13 residues. V gave up 6 bases and J gave up 2 bases; unmatched junction bases: 3. CDR3 bases: TGTGCCAGCAGGAGACAGGGGCCCTACGAGCAGTACTTC. It specifies CASRRQGPYEQYF.

The chain joins TRBV18 to TRBJ1-5; a weak D match, TRBD1 (5 bases). Between the trimmed V and J ends, which lost 8 bases and 3 bases, there was a span of 14 bases. Germline V lookup: CDR1 KGHSH, CDR2 LQKENI. CDR3 length: 14 residues. The CDR3, as DNA: TGTGCCAGCCACGAGCGACAGTACAATCAGCCCCAGCATTTT. Translation: CASHERQYNQPQHF. Drawing the rest from reference TRBV18 and TRBJ1-5, the complete variable domain is NAGVMQNPRHLVRRRGQEARLRCSPMKGHSHVYWYRQLPEEGLKFMVYLQKENIIDESGMPKERFSAEFPKEGPSILRIQQVVRGDSAAYFCASHERQYNQPQHFGDGTRLSIL.

This clonotype was counted only a few times. V is TRBV24-1 and J is TRBJ2-1, with D perhaps TRBD2 (6 bases). Gene TRBJ2-7 matches the end of the DNA better, so the J call may be wrong. From germline, CDR1 is KGHDR and CDR2 SFDVKD. The CDR3 totals 14 residues. The CDR3 coding sequence is TGTGCCACCAGCGGGACGGGGGTCTACAATGAGCAGTACTTC. Translation: CATSGTGVYNEQYF.

As to this clonotype: A much bigger clone sits one base away, suggesting this may be a read error. The V and J genes are TRBV7-6 and TRBJ1-1; perhaps TRBD1 as D (6 bases). Trimming pared 5 bases from V and 6 bases from J, leaving 19 bases between. CDR1 is SGHVS, CDR2 FNYEAQ, per germline. The CDR3 has 15 amino acids. CDR3 sequence (DNA): TGTGCCAGCAGCCGAACAGGGACGGGCGACGCTGAAGCTTTCTTT. This codes for CASSRTGTGDAEAFF.

A few counts support this clonotype. The chain has TRBV20-1 and TRBJ2-7; 7 bases map to TRBD2. This CDR3 contains 13 residues. Trimming removed 3 bases from V and 3 bases from J; junction bases left unmatched: 5. CDR1 and CDR2 from the germline V gene are DFQATT and SNEGSKA (reference sequence). This CDR3 reads CSARRELIYEQYF. CDR3 bases: TGCAGTGCTAGGCGGGAGCTTATCTACGAGCAGTACTTC.

This clonotype was seen only once. The V call is TRBV5-1, the J call TRBJ1-1; possibly TRBD1 for D (6 bases). Trimming shortened V by 4 bases and J by 0 bases, and 13 bases separated the two germline ends. The CDR3 is made up of 15 amino acids. Looked up from germline, CDR1 is SGHRS and CDR2 is YFSETQ. The CDR3 DNA reads as TGCGCCAGCAGCCCTGATGAGGGGGTGAACACTGAAGCTTTCTTT. Amino acids: CASSPDEGVNTEAFF.

This clonotype occurred a few times. This may be a read error, as it is one base from a much larger clone. V usage is TRBV7-2 and J usage is TRBJ1-1; maybe TRBD1 (5 bases). From germline, CDR1 is SGHTA and CDR2 FQGNSA. The CDR3 totals 15 residues. DNA of the CDR3: TGTGCCAGCAGCTTAGCGGGGGGGTTGAACGCTGAAGCTTTCTTT. Translated, it gives CASSLAGGLNAEAFF. The full variable domain, completed using reference TRBV7-2 and TRBJ1-1, is GAGVSQSPSNKVTEKGKDVELRCDPISGHTALYWYRQSLGQGLEFLIYFQGNSAPDKSGLPSDRFSAERTGGSVSTLTIQRTQQEDSAVYLCASSLAGGLNAEAFFGQGTRLTVV.

This clonotype has a handful of counts. The chain carries TRBV6-5 and TRBJ2-2; either TRBD1 or TRBD2 may supply D (6 bases each). V lost 6 bases, J lost 7 bases, and 15 bases lay in between. The CDR3 loop spans 14 amino acids. Looked up from germline, CDR1 is MNHEY and CDR2 is SVGAGI. CDR3 protein: CASRPGGPSGELFF. As DNA, the CDR3 is TGTGCCAGCAGGCCCGGGGGCCCTAGCGGGGAGCTGTTTTTT.

This chain joins TRBV11-2 and TRBJ2-1; 10 bases map to TRBD2. Germline V gene lookup returns CDR1 SGHAT and CDR2 FQNNGV. V lost 6 bases to trimming and J lost 1 base; unmatched junction nucleotides: 12. The CDR3 consists of 18 residues. The CDR3 nucleotides are TGTGCCAGCAGTTGGGGGAGCGGGGGGGCCAAGTCCTACAATGAGCAGTTCTTC. This codes for CASSWGSGGAKSYNEQFF.

As regards this clonotype: A read error is possible here, since a much larger clone lies one base away. This chain links TRBV18 with TRBJ2-7; D not resolved. The CDR3 contains 12 residues. Per the germline V gene, CDR1 is KGHSH and CDR2 is LQKENI. Trimming shortened V by 5 bases and J by 7 bases, and 12 bases separated the two germline ends. The CDR3 sequence: CASSLLNDEQYF. DNA of the CDR3: TGTGCCAGCTCATTACTGAACGATGAGCAGTACTTC.

This clonotype was observed a handful of times. A read error may be the cause here, since a much bigger clone is one base away. J is TRBJ2-6 and V is TRBV20-1; D may be TRBD1 (6 bases). Germline CDR1 is DFQATT and CDR2 is SNEGSKA (reference sequence). The CDR3 is 14 amino acids. This CDR3 is CSASRVVGANVRTF. CDR3 nucleotides: TGCAGTGCTAGCAGGGTGGTGGGGGCCAACGTCCGGACTTTC.